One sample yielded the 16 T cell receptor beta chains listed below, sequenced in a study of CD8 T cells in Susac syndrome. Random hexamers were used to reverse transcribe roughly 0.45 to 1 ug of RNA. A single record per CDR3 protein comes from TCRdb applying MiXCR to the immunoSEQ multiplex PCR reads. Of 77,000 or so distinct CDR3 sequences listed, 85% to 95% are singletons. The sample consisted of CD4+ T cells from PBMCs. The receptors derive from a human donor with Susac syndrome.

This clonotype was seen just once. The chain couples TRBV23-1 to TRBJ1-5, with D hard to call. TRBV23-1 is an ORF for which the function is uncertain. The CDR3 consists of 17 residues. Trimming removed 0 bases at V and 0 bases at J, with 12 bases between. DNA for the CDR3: TGCGCCAGCAGTCAATCGTTCGGCAAAAATAGCAATCAGCCCCAGCATTTT. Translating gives CASSQSFGKNSNQPQHF.

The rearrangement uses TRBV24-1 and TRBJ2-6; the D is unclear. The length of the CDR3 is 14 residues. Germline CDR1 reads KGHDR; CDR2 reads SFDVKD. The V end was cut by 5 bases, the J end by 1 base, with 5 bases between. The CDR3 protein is CATSGGSGANVLTF. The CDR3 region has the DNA TGTGCCACCAGTGGCGGTTCTGGGGCCAACGTCCTGACTTTC.

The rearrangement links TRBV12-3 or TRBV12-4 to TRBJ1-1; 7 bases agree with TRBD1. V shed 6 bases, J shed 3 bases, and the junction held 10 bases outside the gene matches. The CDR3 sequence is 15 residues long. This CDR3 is CASRTRDSVYTEAFF. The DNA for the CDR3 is TGTGCCAGCAGAACAAGGGACAGTGTATACACTGAAGCTTTCTTT.

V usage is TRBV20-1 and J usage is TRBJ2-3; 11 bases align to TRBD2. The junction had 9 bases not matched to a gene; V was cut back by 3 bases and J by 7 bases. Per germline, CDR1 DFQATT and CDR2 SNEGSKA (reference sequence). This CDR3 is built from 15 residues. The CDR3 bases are TGCAGTGCTAGGTCACTAGCGGGAGTCTTGAATACGCAGTATTTT. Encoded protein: CSARSLAGVLNTQYF.

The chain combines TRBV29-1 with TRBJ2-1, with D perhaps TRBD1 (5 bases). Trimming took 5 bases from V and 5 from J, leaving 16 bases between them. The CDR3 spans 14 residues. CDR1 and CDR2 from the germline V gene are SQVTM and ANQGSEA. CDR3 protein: CSVLDRVANNEQFF. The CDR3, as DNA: TGCAGCGTTCTTGACAGAGTAGCAAACAATGAGCAGTTCTTC.

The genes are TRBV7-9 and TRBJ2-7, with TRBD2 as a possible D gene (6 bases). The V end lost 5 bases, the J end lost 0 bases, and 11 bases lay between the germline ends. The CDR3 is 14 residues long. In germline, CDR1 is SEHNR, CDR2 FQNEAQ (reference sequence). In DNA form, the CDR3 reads TGTGCCAGCAGCCCCGCGGGGATCTCCTACGAGCAGTACTTC. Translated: CASSPAGISYEQYF.

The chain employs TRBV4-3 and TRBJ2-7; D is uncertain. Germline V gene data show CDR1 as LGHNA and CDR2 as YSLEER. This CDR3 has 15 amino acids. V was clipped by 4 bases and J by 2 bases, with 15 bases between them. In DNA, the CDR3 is TGCGCCAGCAGCCGAGAGCGATGGGGTCCCTACGAGCAGTACTTC. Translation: CASSRERWGPYEQYF.

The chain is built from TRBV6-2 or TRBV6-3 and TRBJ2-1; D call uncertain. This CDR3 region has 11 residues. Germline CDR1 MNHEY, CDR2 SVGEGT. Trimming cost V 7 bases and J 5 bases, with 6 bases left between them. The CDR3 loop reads CASIANNEQFF. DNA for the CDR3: TGTGCCAGCATTGCAAACAATGAGCAGTTCTTC.

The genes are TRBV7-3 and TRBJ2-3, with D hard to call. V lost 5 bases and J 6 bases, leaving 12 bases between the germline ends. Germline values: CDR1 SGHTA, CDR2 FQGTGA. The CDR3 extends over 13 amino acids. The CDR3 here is CASSPRVQDTQYF. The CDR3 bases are TGTGCCAGCAGCCCTAGGGTTCAGGATACGCAGTATTTT.

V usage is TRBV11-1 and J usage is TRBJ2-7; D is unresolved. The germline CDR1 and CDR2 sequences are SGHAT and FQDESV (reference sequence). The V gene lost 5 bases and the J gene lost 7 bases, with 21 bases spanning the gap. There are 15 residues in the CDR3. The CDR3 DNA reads TGTGCCAGCAGCCTCGACGTGCAGGCTACGACAGAGCAGTACTTC. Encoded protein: CASSLDVQATTEQYF.

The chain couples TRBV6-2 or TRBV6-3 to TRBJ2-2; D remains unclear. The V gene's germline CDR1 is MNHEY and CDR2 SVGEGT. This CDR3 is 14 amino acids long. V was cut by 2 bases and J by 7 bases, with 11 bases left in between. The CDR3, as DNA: TGTGCCAGCAGTTACGGGCAGAGAGTCGGGGAGCTGTTTTTT. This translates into CASSYGQRVGELFF.

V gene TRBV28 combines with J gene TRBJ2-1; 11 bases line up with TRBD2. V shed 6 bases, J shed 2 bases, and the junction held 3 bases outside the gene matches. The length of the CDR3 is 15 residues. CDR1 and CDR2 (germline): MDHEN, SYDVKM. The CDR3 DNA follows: TGTGCCAGCAGCATAGCGGGAGGGCCCTACAATGAGCAGTTCTTC. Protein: CASSIAGGPYNEQFF.

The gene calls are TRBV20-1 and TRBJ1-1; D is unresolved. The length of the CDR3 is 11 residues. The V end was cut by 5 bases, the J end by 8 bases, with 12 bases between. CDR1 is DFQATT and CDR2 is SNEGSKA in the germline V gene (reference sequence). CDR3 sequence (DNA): TGCAGTGCTCTTGGGGTCGCCGAAGCTTTCTTT. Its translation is CSALGVAEAFF.

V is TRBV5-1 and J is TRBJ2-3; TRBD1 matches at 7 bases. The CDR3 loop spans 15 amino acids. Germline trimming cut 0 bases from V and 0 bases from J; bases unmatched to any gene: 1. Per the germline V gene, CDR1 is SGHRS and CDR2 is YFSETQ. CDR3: CASSLARGSTDTQYF. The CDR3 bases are TGCGCCAGCAGCTTGGCCAGGGGGAGCACAGATACGCAGTATTTT. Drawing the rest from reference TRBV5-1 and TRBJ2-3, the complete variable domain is KAGVTQTPRYLIKTRGQQVTLSCSPISGHRSVSWYQQTPGQGLQFLFEYFSETQRNKGNFPGRFSGRQFSNSRSEMNVSTLELGDSALYLCASSLARGSTDTQYFGPGTRLTVL.

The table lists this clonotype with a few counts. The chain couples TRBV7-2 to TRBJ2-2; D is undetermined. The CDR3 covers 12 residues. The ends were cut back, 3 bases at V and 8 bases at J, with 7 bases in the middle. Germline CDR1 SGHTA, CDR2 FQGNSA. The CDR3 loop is CASSFLVGELFF. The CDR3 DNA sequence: TGTGCCAGCAGCTTCTTAGTAGGGGAGCTGTTTTTT.

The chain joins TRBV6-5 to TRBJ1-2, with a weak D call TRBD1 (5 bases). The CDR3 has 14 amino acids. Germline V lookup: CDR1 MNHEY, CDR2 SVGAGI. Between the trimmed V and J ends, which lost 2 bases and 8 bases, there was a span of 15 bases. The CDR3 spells CASSYQQGVGGYTF. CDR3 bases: TGTGCCAGCAGTTACCAGCAGGGAGTCGGGGGCTACACCTTC.